Below are 23 T cell receptor beta chains sequenced from a single sample in a study of T-cell reconstitution after alpha-beta-depleted transplantation in children. During its preparation, the TCRbeta library received unique molecular identifiers. TCRdb re-called the PCR reads through MiXCR, storing one row per CDR3 protein. The profile shows about 130,000 distinct CDR3 sequences, about a tenth of them singletons. This sample comprised PBMCs, mostly from graft donor cells, obtained 180 days after TCRalphabeta/CD19-depleted stem cell transplant. Source of these receptors: a girl in the first two years of life who had a stem cell transplant for combined immunodeficiency, so the T cells may come from the graft donor.

Only a few counts were recorded for this clonotype. The chain couples TRBV9 to TRBJ2-5; unclear D gene. Germline CDR1 SGDLS, CDR2 YYNGEE. This CDR3 spans 14 amino acids. V lost 4 bases, J lost 1 base, and 11 bases lay in between. CDR3 nucleotide sequence: TGTGCCAGCAGCACCCAGGTGGGCCAAGAGACCCAGTACTTC. It codes for CASSTQVGQETQYF.

The rearrangement joins TRBV20-1 to TRBJ2-7, with 8 positions matching TRBD2. The junction had 9 bases not matched to a gene; V was cut back by 0 bases and J by 5 bases. The germline CDR1 and CDR2 sequences are DFQATT and SNEGSKA (reference sequence). This CDR3 has 15 residues. The CDR3 DNA reads TGCAGTGCTAGAGATCCGGGGGGGTCCATGGACGAGCAGTACTTC. As protein: CSARDPGGSMDEQYF.

CDR3 in DNA: TGTGCCAGCAGCTTGGCGCTCACCGGGGAGCTGTTTTTT. It is translated as CASSLALTGELFF. This chain connects TRBV5-6 to TRBJ2-2; D is unclear. The CDR3 has 13 amino acids. The germline CDR1 and CDR2 sequences are SGHDT and YYEEEE. V was pared by 0 bases and J by 4 bases, with 4 bases between.

The V gene is TRBV5-1, the J gene TRBJ2-7; D is uncertain. Germline V gene data show CDR1 as SGHRS and CDR2 as YFSETQ. The ends were cut back, 0 bases at V and 2 bases at J, with 9 bases in the middle. The CDR3 sequence is 14 residues long. The CDR3 region is CASSLGIPTYEQYF. The CDR3 DNA reads as TGCGCCAGCAGCTTGGGGATCCCAACCTACGAGCAGTACTTC.

This clonotype was seen a handful of times. This chain uses TRBV4-3 with TRBJ2-3; 7 positions match TRBD1. V was pared by 0 bases and J by 2 bases, with 14 bases of the junction left unmatched. CDR3 length: 19 residues. Germline lookup yields CDR1 LGHNA and CDR2 YSLEER. CDR3 protein: CASSQDPPTGEHFTDTQYF. The CDR3 nucleotides are TGCGCCAGCAGCCAAGATCCGCCTACAGGGGAGCATTTCACAGATACGCAGTATTTT.

The chain is built from TRBV24-1 and TRBJ2-5, with D perhaps being TRBD1 or TRBD2 (5 bases each). V dropped 1 base and J dropped 3 bases, with 17 bases sitting between them. The CDR3 totals 17 residues. Germline V gene data show CDR1 as KGHDR and CDR2 as SFDVKD. The CDR3 here is CATSDLGRQGEEETQYF. CDR3 nucleotides: TGTGCCACCAGTGATTTAGGGCGGCAGGGAGAAGAAGAGACCCAGTACTTC.

This chain uses TRBV5-4 with TRBJ2-1; TRBD1 aligns across 8 bases. The J segment lost 8 bases and the V segment lost 0 bases, leaving 10 bases of the junction unmatched. Per germline, CDR1 SGHNT and CDR2 YYREEE (reference sequence). CDR3 length: 16 amino acids. This CDR3 is CASSLEDRVVGHEQFF. CDR3 nucleotide sequence: TGTGCCAGCAGCTTGGAGGACAGGGTTGTGGGCCATGAGCAGTTCTTC.

This clonotype occurred a few times. The chain recombines TRBV5-1 with TRBJ2-2; D is ambiguous. Trimming shortened V by 2 bases and J by 0 bases, and 5 bases separated the two germline ends. CDR3 length: 14 amino acids. CDR1 is SGHRS, CDR2 YFSETQ, per germline. The CDR3 coding sequence is TGCGCCAGCAGCTTTGGTACGAACACCGGGGAGCTGTTTTTT. Translated: CASSFGTNTGELFF. The full variable domain, rest sourced from reference TRBV5-1 and TRBJ2-2, is KAGVTQTPRYLIKTRGQQVTLSCSPISGHRSVSWYQQTPGQGLQFLFEYFSETQRNKGNFPGRFSGRQFSNSRSEMNVSTLELGDSALYLCASSFGTNTGELFFGEGSRLTVL.

This clonotype was counted only a few times. The V gene is TRBV11-2, the J gene TRBJ2-3, with TRBD2 identical over 8 bases. Germline values: CDR1 SGHAT, CDR2 FQNNGV. This CDR3 spans 16 amino acids. With V trimmed by 0 bases and J by 5 bases, 7 bases remained unmatched. The CDR3 here is CASSLEWREAGDTQYF. CDR3 DNA sequence: TGTGCCAGCAGCTTAGAGTGGCGGGAGGCCGGAGATACGCAGTATTTT. The full variable domain, completed using reference TRBV11-2 and TRBJ2-3, is EAGVAQSPRYKIIEKRQSVAFWCNPISGHATLYWYQQILGQGPKLLIQFQNNGVVDDSQLPKDRFSAERLKGVDSTLKIQPAKLEDSAVYLCASSLEWREAGDTQYFGPGTRLTVL.

J is TRBJ2-5 and V is TRBV11-2; 8 bases align to TRBD1. With 0 bases clipped from V and 1 base from J, the junction kept 4 bases outside the gene matches. Germline CDR1 is SGHAT and CDR2 is FQNNGV. There are 16 residues in the CDR3. CDR3 protein: CASSLDRGQIQETQYF. The CDR3 DNA reads as TGTGCCAGCAGCTTAGACAGGGGGCAGATCCAAGAGACCCAGTACTTC.

This clonotype was seen a few times. The genes are TRBV6-5 and TRBJ2-1; TRBD2 matches at 9 bases. CDR1 is MNHEY and CDR2 is SVGAGI in the germline V gene. Losses at the gene ends were 1 base for V and 7 bases for J; bases not matched to a gene: 14. This CDR3 is 18 amino acids long. The CDR3 DNA reads as TGTGCCAGCAGTTACTATTCGCCAAGTCTAGCGGGATTGAATGAGCAGTTCTTC. This encodes CASSYYSPSLAGLNEQFF.

In this sample, this clonotype turned up a few times. V gene TRBV28 combines with J gene TRBJ1-2; D gene ambiguous. The V gene lost 6 bases and the J gene lost 8 bases, with 13 bases spanning the gap. The CDR3 sequence is 12 residues long. CDR1 is MDHEN and CDR2 is SYDVKM in the germline V gene. The CDR3 region is CASSRPGGGYTF. For the CDR3, the DNA is TGTGCCAGCAGCCGGCCGGGTGGGGGCTACACCTTC.

This clonotype appeared a few times. The chain joins TRBV7-2 to TRBJ2-1; 8 bases are shared with TRBD2. From germline, CDR1 is SGHTA and CDR2 FQGNSA. V dropped 1 base and J dropped 4; count of bases not matched to a gene: 6. This CDR3 contains 16 residues. Here the CDR3 reads CASSLVGSGAYNEQFF. In nucleotides, the CDR3 is TGTGCCAGCAGCTTAGTTGGTAGCGGGGCTTACAATGAGCAGTTCTTC.

The sample holds a few counts of this clonotype. The chain recombines TRBV10-3 with TRBJ2-7, with a weak D call TRBD1 (7 bases). V lost 0 bases and J 2 bases, leaving 11 bases between the germline ends. CDR3 size: 15 residues. Germline V gene lookup returns CDR1 ENHRY and CDR2 SYGVKD. DNA of the CDR3: TGTGCCATCAGTGAGTCGGCAGGGGGGACCTACGAGCAGTACTTC. Translating it yields CAISESAGGTYEQYF.

This clonotype was counted at least ten times. This chain links TRBV10-3 with TRBJ2-3; TRBD1 agrees at 7 bases. The ends lost 4 bases at V and 4 bases at J; junction bases unmatched: 5. Germline V gene lookup returns CDR1 ENHRY and CDR2 SYGVKD. This CDR3 spans 14 amino acids. CDR3 residues: CAISGGQAADTQYF. In DNA form, the CDR3 reads TGTGCCATCAGTGGAGGACAGGCTGCAGATACGCAGTATTTT.

The chain couples TRBV11-2 to TRBJ2-7, with D possibly TRBD1 on 6 matching bases. CDR3 length equals 12 residues. The germline V and J ends were trimmed by 5 bases and 9 bases, with 14 bases remaining between them. CDR1 and CDR2 (germline): SGHAT, FQNNGV. CDR3 DNA sequence: TGTGCCAGCAGCGCGGTAAGAGGGGGGCAGTACTTC. It translates to CASSAVRGGQYF.

This clonotype was observed a few times. The J gene is TRBJ1-3, the V gene TRBV28; no reliable D call. The CDR3 length is 18 residues. The germline V and J ends were trimmed by 2 bases and 0 bases, with 17 bases remaining between them. CDR1 and CDR2 from the germline V gene are MDHEN and SYDVKM. The chain's CDR3 is CASSLRGQIYGSGNTIYF. The CDR3 coding sequence is TGTGCCAGCAGTTTACGAGGGCAGATCTATGGCTCTGGAAACACCATATATTTT.

The V gene is TRBV5-1, the J gene TRBJ2-7; D is unclear. The ends were cut back, 1 base at V and 2 bases at J, with 13 bases in the middle. The CDR3 runs to 15 residues. The germline V gene encodes CDR1 SGHRS and CDR2 YFSETQ. CDR3 protein: CASSLQAGRTYEQYF. The CDR3, as DNA: TGCGCCAGCAGCTTGCAGGCAGGACGAACCTACGAGCAGTACTTC.

The chain carries TRBV5-1 and TRBJ2-3, with TRBD2 identical over 9 bases. Germline values: CDR1 SGHRS, CDR2 YFSETQ. The length of the CDR3 is 15 residues. The V gene end was trimmed by 2 bases and the J gene end by 2 bases; junction bases not matched to a gene: 3. The DNA for the CDR3 is TGCGCCAGCAGCTTTAGCGGGAGCCCCACAGATACGCAGTATTTT. Translating gives CASSFSGSPTDTQYF.

This clonotype showed up just a few times. The chain carries TRBV7-8 and TRBJ2-7; D remains ambiguous. The V and J ends lost 5 bases and 6 bases respectively, with 11 bases between them. The CDR3 extends over 12 amino acids. Germline CDR1 reads SGHVS; CDR2 reads FQNEAQ. The CDR3 here is CASSIRSREQYF. The CDR3 nucleotides are TGTGCCAGCAGCATTAGGAGCCGCGAGCAGTACTTC.

CDR3 loop: CASSLAGGRGYGYTF. CDR3 sequence (DNA): TGTGCCAGCAGCTTAGCGGGGGGGCGAGGGTATGGCTACACCTTC. J is TRBJ1-2 and V is TRBV7-2, with D perhaps TRBD1 (6 bases). This CDR3 has 15 residues. V lost 0 bases to trimming and J lost 5 bases, with 13 bases between them. CDR1 and CDR2 from the germline V gene are SGHTA and FQGNSA.

This clonotype has ten or more counts. The chain employs TRBV12-3 or TRBV12-4 and TRBJ2-3, with a possible D match to TRBD1 (5 bases). The CDR3 extends over 13 amino acids. V lost 9 bases, J lost 2 bases, and 12 bases lay in between. The chain's CDR3 is CASLVGATDTQYF. The CDR3 DNA follows: TGTGCCAGTTTGGTAGGGGCCACAGATACGCAGTATTTT.

This clonotype was counted many times. This chain joins TRBV12-3 or TRBV12-4 and TRBJ2-7, with no clear D. Trimming took off 4 bases at V and 5 bases at J, with 9 bases between the two ends. The CDR3 spans 12 residues. CDR3 amino acids: CASSSRLHEQYF. Here the CDR3 DNA reads TGTGCCAGCAGTTCAAGATTACACGAGCAGTACTTC.